The 6 T cell receptor beta chains reported below all come from one sample, sequenced in a study of blood T cell repertoires in COVID-19. Data came from immunoSEQ multiplex PCR; TCRdb stores just in-frame clones and leaves some out. The profile shows 68,000 or so clones, around 90% of them singletons. Sequenced sample: peripheral blood. These receptors all come from a man in his forties or fifties with COVID-19, enrolled during active disease.

V is TRBV9 and J is TRBJ1-3; D is undetermined. Trimming took 4 bases from V and 4 from J, leaving 12 bases between them. This CDR3 has 14 residues. Looked up from germline, CDR1 is SGDLS and CDR2 is YYNGEE. The CDR3 region is CASSPRWLGNTIYF. CDR3 sequence (DNA): TGTGCCAGCAGCCCCCGGTGGTTGGGAAACACCATATATTTT.

This chain uses TRBV5-1 with TRBJ2-7, with 8 bases lining up with TRBD1. V shed 3 bases and J 0 bases; nucleotides not matched to a gene: 2. The germline gives CDR1 SGHRS, CDR2 YFSETQ. The CDR3 covers 14 residues. In DNA form, the CDR3 reads TGCGCCAGCAGCTGGGACAGGCCCTCCTACGAGCAGTACTTC. Amino acid sequence: CASSWDRPSYEQYF.

This chain joins TRBV3-1 (or the pseudogene TRBV3-2) and TRBJ1-2; TRBD1 might be the D (6 bases). This CDR3 spans 13 amino acids. Trimming removed 0 bases at V and 8 bases at J, with 10 bases between. CDR1 LGHDT and CDR2 YNNKEL come from the germline V gene (reference sequence). The CDR3 DNA follows: TGTGCCAGCAGCCAAGAGGGAAGGGGGGGCTACACCTTC. It specifies CASSQEGRGGYTF.

The chain links TRBV19 to TRBJ1-5, with 11 bases fitting TRBD1. The CDR3 length is 15 residues. CDR1 LNHDA and CDR2 SQIVND come from the germline V gene (reference sequence). The junction had 11 bases not matched to a gene; V was cut back by 11 bases and J by 5 bases. In DNA, the CDR3 is TGTGCCGGGAGCTCCGGGACAGGGGGGTATCAGCCCCAGCATTTT. This gives the protein CAGSSGTGGYQPQHF.

This clone was seen only once. V usage is TRBV24-1 and J usage is TRBJ1-2, with D perhaps TRBD1 (6 bases). CDR3 length: 15 amino acids. In germline, CDR1 is KGHDR, CDR2 SFDVKD. The V and J ends lost 5 bases and 3 bases respectively, with 15 bases between them. The CDR3 DNA sequence: TGTGCCACCAGTGGTAAAGGACAGTCCCACTATGGCTACACCTTC. It encodes CATSGKGQSHYGYTF.

The rearrangement links TRBV30 to TRBJ1-4; 7 bases map to TRBD1. V lost 4 bases and J lost 2; bases outside the gene matches: 10. CDR1 is GTSNPN, CDR2 SVGIG, per germline (reference sequence). There are 16 residues in the CDR3. The CDR3 sequence is CAWNPDRVNTNEKLFF. The CDR3 region has the DNA TGTGCCTGGAATCCCGACAGGGTGAACACTAATGAAAAACTGTTTTTT.